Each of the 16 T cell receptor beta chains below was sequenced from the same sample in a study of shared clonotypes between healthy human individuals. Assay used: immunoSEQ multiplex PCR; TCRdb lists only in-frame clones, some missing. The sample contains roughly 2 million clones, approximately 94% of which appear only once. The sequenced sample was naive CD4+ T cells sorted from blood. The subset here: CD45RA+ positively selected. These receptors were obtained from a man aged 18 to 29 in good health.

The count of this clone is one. CDR3 DNA sequence: TGTGCCAGCGTAGACAGGGCGAACACTGAAGCTTTCTTT. Translation: CASVDRANTEAFF. The gene calls are TRBV6-1 and TRBJ1-1; TRBD1 matches 7 bases. CDR3 length: 13 amino acids. V lost 8 bases, J lost 1 base, and 4 bases stayed unmatched. Germline loops: CDR1 MNHNS, CDR2 SASEGT.

The DNA of the CDR3 is TGTGCCAGCAGCTCCTATAACCAAGAGACCCAGTACTTC. This codes for CASSSYNQETQYF. This chain uses TRBV7-6 with TRBJ2-5; the D is unclear. In germline, CDR1 is SGHVS, CDR2 FNYEAQ. V was clipped by 4 bases and J by 0 bases, with 6 bases between them. The CDR3 contains 13 residues.

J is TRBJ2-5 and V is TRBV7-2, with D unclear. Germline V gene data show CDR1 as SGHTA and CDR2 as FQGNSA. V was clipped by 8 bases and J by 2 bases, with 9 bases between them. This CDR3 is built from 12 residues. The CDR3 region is CASQRRQETQYF. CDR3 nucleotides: TGTGCCAGCCAAAGGCGGCAAGAGACCCAGTACTTC.

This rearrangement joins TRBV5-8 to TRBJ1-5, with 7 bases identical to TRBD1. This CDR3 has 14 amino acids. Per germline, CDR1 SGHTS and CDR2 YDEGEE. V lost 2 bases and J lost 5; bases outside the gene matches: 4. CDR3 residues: CASSFWDRYQPQHF. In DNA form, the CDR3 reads TGTGCCAGCAGCTTTTGGGACAGATATCAGCCCCAGCATTTT.

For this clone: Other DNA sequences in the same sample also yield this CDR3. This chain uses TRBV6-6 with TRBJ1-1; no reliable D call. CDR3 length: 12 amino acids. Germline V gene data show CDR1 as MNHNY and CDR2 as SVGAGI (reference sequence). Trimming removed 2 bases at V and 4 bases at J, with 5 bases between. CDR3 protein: CASSYGGTEAFF. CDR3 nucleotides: TGTGCCAGCAGTTACGGTGGCACTGAAGCTTTCTTT.

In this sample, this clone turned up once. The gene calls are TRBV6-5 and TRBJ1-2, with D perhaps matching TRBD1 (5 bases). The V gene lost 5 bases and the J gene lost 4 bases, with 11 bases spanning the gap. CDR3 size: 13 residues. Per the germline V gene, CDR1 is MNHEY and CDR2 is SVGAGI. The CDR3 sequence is CASSAPGTYGYTF. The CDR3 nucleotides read TGTGCCAGCAGTGCCCCGGGGACCTATGGCTACACCTTC.

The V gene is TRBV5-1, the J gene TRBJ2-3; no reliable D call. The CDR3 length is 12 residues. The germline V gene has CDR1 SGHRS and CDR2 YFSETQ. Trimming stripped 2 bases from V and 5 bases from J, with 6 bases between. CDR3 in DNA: TGCGCCAGCAGCTTTCTGGGAGATACGCAGTATTTT. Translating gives CASSFLGDTQYF.

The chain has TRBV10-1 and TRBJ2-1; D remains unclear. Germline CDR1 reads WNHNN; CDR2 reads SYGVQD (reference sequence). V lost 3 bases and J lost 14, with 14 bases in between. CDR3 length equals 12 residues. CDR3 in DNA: TGCGCCAGCAGTGAAAATTGGGGTCGTGAGTTCTTC. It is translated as CASSENWGREFF.

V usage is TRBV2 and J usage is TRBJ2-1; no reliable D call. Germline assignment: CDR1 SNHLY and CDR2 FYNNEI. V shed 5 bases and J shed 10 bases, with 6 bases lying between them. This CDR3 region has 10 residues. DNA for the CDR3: TGTGCCAGCAGTTTCTCGGAGCAGTTCTTC. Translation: CASSFSEQFF.

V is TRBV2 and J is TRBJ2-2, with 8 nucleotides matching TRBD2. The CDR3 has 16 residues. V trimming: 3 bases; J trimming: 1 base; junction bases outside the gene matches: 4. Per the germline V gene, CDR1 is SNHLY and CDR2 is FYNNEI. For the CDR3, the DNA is TGTGCCAGCAGTGATCTCGCGGGGGGGAACACCGGGGAGCTGTTTTTT. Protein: CASSDLAGGNTGELFF.

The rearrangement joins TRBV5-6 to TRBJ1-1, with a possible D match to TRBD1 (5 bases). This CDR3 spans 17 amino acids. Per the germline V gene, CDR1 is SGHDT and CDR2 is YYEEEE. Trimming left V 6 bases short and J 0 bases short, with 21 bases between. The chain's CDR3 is CASIPAHSDRMNTEAFF. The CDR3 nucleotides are TGTGCCAGCATACCCGCCCACAGCGACAGAATGAACACTGAAGCTTTCTTT.

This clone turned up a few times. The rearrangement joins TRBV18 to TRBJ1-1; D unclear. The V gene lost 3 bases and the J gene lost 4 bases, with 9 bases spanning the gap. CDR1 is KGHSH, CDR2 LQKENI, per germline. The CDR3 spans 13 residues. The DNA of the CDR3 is TGTGCCAGCTCACCGTCTGAGGGCACTGAAGCTTTCTTT. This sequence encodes CASSPSEGTEAFF.

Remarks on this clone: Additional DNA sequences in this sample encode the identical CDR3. The CDR3 DNA is TGCAGCGTTGGGGGGAGAATGAACACTGAAGCTTTCTTT. This translates into CSVGGRMNTEAFF. V usage is TRBV29-1 and J usage is TRBJ1-1, with a weak D call TRBD1 (5 bases). Trimming removed 4 bases at V and 0 bases at J, with 9 bases between. The CDR3 sequence is 13 residues long. Germline V gene lookup returns CDR1 SQVTM and CDR2 ANQGSEA.

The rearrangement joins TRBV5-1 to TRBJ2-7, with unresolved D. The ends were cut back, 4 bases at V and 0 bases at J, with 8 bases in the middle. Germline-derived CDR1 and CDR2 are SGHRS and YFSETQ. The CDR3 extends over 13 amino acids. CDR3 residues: CASSPRVSYEQYF. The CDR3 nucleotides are TGCGCCAGCAGCCCACGGGTCTCCTACGAGCAGTACTTC.

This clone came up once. The CDR3 DNA reads TGCGCCAGCAGCTCAGTCGGGACTACCCAGTACTTC. Protein sequence: CASSSVGTTQYF. This sequence joins TRBV10-1 and TRBJ2-5, with a weak D call TRBD2 (6 bases). The germline V gene has CDR1 WNHNN and CDR2 SYGVQD (reference sequence). V was clipped by 6 bases and J by 8 bases, with 13 bases between them. The CDR3 is 12 amino acids.

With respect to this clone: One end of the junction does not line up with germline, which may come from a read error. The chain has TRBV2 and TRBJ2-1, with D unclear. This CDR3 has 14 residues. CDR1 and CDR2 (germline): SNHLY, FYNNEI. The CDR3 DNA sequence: TGCGCCAGCAGTGAAGAATTTTCCCAAGGTGAGCAGTTCTTC. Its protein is CASSEEFSQGEQFF.